Sequencing of this T cell receptor (beta chain) was carried out in a study of blood T cell repertoires in COVID-19. The wider study: PBMCs, B-cell-depleted T cells, or T cells provided the cDNA or gDNA that made up the material.

V gave up 5 bases and J gave up 8 bases, with 23 bases separating them. The CDR3 is 16 residues long. Germline loops: CDR1 SGHNT, CDR2 YYREEE (reference sequence). Per the authors' pipeline: Estimated nucleated cell counts came from reference gene primer amplification. Only in-frame clones appear in the TCRdb table, and some are missing; sequencing was by immunoSEQ multiplex PCR. Clone size and the V and J calls come from that table; the DNA yielded D and trimming. The profile shows about 77,000 clones, roughly 76% of them singletons. Material for sequencing was peripheral blood. This chain connects TRBV5-4 to TRBJ2-1, with D tentatively TRBD2 (6 bases). The sequence was collected from a man between 65 and 80 years old with active or convalescent COVID-19. The CDR3, as DNA: TGTGCCAGCAGTCGCGAACCGGGACTGTCGATGGATGAGCAGTTCTTC. Translated: CASSREPGLSMDEQFF.